This TCR beta chain was identified during a study of blood T cell repertoires in COVID-19. Overall study context: Specimens from acute and convalescent COVID-19 originated in the United States, Italy and Spain. Nucleic acid was either cDNA or gDNA, and it came from T cells, B-cell-depleted T cells, or PBMCs.

In the source study's methods: Scientists estimated how many nucleated cells there were by amplifying reference gene primers. Profiling relied on immunoSEQ multiplex PCR, and the TCRdb table lists in-frame clones only, not all of them. V, J and clone size are taken as reported in that table, and D and trimming were inferred from the DNA itself. The data show 300,000 or so clones, over 75% seen once. V lost 5 bases and J lost 2, with 9 bases in between. This CDR3 spans 13 amino acids. The sequence derives from a man in his forties or fifties with active or convalescent COVID-19. The sample comprised peripheral blood. This sequence joins TRBV12-3 or TRBV12-4 and TRBJ1-2; D might be TRBD1 (6 bases). The CDR3 loop reads CASSDTGNYGYTF. CDR3 in DNA: TGTGCCAGCAGTGATACAGGGAACTATGGCTACACCTTC.